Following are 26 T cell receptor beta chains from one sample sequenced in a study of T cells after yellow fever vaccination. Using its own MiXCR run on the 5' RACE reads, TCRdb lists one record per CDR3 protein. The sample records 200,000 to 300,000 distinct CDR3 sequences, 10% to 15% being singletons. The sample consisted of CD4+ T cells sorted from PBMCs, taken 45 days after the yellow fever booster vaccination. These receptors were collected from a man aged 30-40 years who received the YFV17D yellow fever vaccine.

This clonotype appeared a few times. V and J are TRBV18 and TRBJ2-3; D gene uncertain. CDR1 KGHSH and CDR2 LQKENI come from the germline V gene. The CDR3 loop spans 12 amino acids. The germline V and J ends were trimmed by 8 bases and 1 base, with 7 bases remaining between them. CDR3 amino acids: CASHTGTDTQYF. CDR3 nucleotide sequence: TGTGCCAGCCACACAGGCACAGATACGCAGTATTTT.

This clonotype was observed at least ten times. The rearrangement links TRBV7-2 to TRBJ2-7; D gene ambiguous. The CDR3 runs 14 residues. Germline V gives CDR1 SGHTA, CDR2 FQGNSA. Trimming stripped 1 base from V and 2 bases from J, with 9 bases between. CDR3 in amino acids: CASSLVSAAYEQYF. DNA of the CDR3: TGTGCCAGCAGCTTAGTCAGCGCGGCCTACGAGCAGTACTTC. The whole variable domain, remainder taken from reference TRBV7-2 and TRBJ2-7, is GAGVSQSPSNKVTEKGKDVELRCDPISGHTALYWYRQSLGQGLEFLIYFQGNSAPDKSGLPSDRFSAERTGGSVSTLTIQRTQQEDSAVYLCASSLVSAAYEQYFGPGTRLTVT.

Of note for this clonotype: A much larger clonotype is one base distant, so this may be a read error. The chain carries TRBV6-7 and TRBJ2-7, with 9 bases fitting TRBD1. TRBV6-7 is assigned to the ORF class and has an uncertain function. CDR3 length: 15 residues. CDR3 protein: CAISYSGQGPYEQYF. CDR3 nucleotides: TGTGCCATCAGTTACTCGGGACAGGGCCCCTACGAGCAGTACTTC.

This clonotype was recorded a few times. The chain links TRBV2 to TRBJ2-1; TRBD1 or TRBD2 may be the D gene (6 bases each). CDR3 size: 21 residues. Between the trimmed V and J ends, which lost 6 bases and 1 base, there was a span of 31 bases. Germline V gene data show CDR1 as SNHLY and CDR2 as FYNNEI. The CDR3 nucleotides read TGTGCCAGCAGCACCTCGGACAGCCGGCCTCTTTGGGGAGGATCCTACAATGAGCAGTTCTTC. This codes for CASSTSDSRPLWGGSYNEQFF.

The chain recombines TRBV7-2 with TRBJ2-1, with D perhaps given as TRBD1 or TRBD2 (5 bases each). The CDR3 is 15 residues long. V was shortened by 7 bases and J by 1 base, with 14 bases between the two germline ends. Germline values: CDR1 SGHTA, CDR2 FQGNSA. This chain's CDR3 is CASTTGGRSYNEQFF. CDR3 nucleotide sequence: TGTGCCAGCACTACTGGGGGAAGATCCTACAATGAGCAGTTCTTC.

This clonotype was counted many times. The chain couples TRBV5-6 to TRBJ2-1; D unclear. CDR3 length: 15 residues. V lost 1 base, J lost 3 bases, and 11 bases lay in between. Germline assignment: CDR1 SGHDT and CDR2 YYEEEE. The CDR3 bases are TGTGCCAGCAGCTTGCGGGTTAGCAGCTACAATGAGCAGTTCTTC. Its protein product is CASSLRVSSYNEQFF.

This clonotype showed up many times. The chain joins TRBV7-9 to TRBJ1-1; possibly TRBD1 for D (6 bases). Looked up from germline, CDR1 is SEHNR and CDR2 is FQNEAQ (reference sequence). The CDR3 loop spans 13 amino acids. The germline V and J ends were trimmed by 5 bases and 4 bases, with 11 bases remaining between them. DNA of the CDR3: TGTGCCAGCAGCCAAGTCAGGGGCACTGAAGCTTTCTTT. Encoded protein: CASSQVRGTEAFF.

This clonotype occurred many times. Here the CDR3 reads CASSLRSRTFSYEQYF. The CDR3 DNA reads as TGTGCCAGCAGTCTAAGGTCGCGAACGTTCTCCTACGAGCAGTACTTC. The V call is TRBV12-3 or TRBV12-4, the J call TRBJ2-7; D remains ambiguous. Trimming cost V 5 bases and J 0 bases, with 17 bases left between them. The CDR3 has 16 amino acids.

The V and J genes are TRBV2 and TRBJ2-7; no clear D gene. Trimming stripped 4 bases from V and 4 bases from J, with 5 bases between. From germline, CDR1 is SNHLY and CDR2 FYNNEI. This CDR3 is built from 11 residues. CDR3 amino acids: CASSVVYEQYF. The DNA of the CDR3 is TGTGCCAGCAGTGTCGTTTACGAGCAGTACTTC. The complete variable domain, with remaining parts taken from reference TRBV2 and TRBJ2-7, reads EPEVTQTPSHQVTQMGQEVILRCVPISNHLYFYWYRQILGQKVEFLVSFYNNEISEKSEIFDDQFSVERPDGSNFTLKIRSTKLEDSAMYFCASSVVYEQYFGPGTRLTVT.

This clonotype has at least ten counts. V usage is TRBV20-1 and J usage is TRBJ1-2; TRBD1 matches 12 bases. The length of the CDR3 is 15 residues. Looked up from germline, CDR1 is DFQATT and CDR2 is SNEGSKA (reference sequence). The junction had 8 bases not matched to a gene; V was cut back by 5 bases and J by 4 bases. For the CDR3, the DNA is TGCAGTGCTTCACCGGGACAGGGGGCGGCCTATGGCTACACCTTC. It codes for CSASPGQGAAYGYTF.

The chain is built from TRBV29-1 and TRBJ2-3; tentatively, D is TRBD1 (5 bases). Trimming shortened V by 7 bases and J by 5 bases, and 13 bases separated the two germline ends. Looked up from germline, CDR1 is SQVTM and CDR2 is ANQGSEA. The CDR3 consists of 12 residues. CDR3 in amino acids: CSADQGQDTQYF. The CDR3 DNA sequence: TGCAGCGCTGACCAGGGTCAAGATACGCAGTATTTT.

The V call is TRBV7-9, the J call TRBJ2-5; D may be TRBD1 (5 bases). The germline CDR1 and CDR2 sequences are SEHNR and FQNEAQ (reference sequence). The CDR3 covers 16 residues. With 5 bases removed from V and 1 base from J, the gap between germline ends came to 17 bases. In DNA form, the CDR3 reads TGTGCCAGCAGCCTTGGTTCGGGCAGGGCCCAAGAGACCCAGTACTTC. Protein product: CASSLGSGRAQETQYF.

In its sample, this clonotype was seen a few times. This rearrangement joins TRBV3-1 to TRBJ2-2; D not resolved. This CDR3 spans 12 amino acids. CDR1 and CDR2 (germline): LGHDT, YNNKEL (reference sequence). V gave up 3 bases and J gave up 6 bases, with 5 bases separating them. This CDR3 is CASSHRAGELFF. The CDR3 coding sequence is TGTGCCAGCAGCCACCGGGCCGGGGAGCTGTTTTTT.

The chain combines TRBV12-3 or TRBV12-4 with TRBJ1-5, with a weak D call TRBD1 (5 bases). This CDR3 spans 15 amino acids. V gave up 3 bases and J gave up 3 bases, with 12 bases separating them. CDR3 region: CASSFGTGLNQPQHF. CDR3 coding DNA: TGTGCCAGCAGTTTTGGGACCGGACTCAATCAGCCCCAGCATTTT.

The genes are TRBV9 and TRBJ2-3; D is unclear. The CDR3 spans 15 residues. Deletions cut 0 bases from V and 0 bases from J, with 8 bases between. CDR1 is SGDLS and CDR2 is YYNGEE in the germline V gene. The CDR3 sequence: CASSVALYSTDTQYF. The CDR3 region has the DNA TGTGCCAGCAGCGTAGCTCTTTACAGCACAGATACGCAGTATTTT.

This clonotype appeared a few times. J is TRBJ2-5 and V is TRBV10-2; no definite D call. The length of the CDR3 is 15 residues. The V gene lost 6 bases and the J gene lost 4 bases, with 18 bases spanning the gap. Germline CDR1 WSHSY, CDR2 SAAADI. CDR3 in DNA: TGCGCCAGCAGCCCTAAGTCGGATAAGATAGAGACCCAGTACTTC. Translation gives CASSPKSDKIETQYF.

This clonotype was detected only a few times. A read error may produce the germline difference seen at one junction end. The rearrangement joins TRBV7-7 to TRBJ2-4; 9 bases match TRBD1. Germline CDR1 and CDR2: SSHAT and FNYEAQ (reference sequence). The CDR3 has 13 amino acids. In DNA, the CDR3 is TGTGCTAGCAGCCCGGACAGGGGTCACATTCAGTACTTC. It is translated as CASSPDRGHIQYF.

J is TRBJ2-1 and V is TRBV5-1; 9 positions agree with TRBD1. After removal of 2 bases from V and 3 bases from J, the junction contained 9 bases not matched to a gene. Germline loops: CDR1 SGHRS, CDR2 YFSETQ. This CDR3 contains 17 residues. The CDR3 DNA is TGCGCCAGCAGCTTAGTGGCGGGGGACAGGGTCTACAATGAGCAGTTCTTC. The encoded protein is CASSLVAGDRVYNEQFF.

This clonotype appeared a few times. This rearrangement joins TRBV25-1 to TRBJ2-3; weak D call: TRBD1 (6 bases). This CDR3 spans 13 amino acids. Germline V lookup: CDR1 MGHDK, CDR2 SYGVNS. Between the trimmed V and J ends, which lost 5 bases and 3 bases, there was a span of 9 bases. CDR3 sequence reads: CASSTGITDTQYF. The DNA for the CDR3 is TGTGCCAGCAGTACAGGGATTACAGATACGCAGTATTTT.

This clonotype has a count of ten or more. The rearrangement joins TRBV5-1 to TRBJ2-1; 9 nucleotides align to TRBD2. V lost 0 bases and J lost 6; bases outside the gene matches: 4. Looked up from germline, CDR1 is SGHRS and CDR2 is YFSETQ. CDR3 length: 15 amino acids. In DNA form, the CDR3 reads TGCGCCAGCAGCTTGGATAGCGGGAGCCTCAATGAGCAGTTCTTC. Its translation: CASSLDSGSLNEQFF. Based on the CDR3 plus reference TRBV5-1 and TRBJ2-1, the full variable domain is KAGVTQTPRYLIKTRGQQVTLSCSPISGHRSVSWYQQTPGQGLQFLFEYFSETQRNKGNFPGRFSGRQFSNSRSEMNVSTLELGDSALYLCASSLDSGSLNEQFFGPGTRLTVL.

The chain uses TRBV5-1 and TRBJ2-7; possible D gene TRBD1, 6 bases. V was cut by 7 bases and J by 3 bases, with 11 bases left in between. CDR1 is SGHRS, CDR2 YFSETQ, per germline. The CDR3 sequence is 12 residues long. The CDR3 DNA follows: TGCGCCAGCGGAGGACAGAACTACGAGCAGTACTTC. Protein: CASGGQNYEQYF.

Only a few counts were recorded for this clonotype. This chain's CDR3 is CASSSPSGRVWSTDTQYF. The CDR3 DNA is TGTGCCAGCAGCTCCCCTAGCGGGAGGGTTTGGAGCACAGATACGCAGTATTTT. This chain joins TRBV11-2 and TRBJ2-3, with 12 bases identical to TRBD2. This CDR3 is built from 18 residues. V lost 4 bases and J lost 0; bases outside the gene matches: 8. Germline CDR1 is SGHAT and CDR2 is FQNNGV.

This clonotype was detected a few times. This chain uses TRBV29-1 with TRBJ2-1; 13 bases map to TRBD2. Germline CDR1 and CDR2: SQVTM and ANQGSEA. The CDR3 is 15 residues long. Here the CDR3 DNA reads TGCAGAGGGACTAGCGGGACGCGCCTCTACAATGAGCAGTTCTTC. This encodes CRGTSGTRLYNEQFF.

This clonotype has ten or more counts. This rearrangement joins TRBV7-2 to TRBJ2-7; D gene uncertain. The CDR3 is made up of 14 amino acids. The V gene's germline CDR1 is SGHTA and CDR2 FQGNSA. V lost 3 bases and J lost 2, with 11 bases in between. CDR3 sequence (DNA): TGTGCCAGCAGCTTGGGTATGGGTCCCTACGAGCAGTACTTC. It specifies CASSLGMGPYEQYF.

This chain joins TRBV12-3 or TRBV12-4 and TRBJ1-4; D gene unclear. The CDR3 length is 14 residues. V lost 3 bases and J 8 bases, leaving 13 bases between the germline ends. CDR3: CASSLGRASEKLFF. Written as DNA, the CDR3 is TGTGCCAGCAGTTTGGGTAGGGCTAGCGAAAAACTGTTTTTT.

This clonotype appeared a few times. CDR3 bases: TGCAGTGCGTCCTTTCGGGGACACCTCCTGAGCGAGCAGTACTTC. This sequence encodes CSASFRGHLLSEQYF. The V and J genes are TRBV20-1 and TRBJ2-7; D might be TRBD1 (6 bases). This CDR3 contains 15 residues. Germline assignment: CDR1 DFQATT and CDR2 SNEGSKA (reference sequence). With 6 bases removed from V and 6 bases from J, the gap between germline ends came to 24 bases.